Here is one T cell receptor (beta chain) with its context. This clone has just a few counts. The antigen it binds to is not known. No quality values exist for individual bases; no much larger clone is one base distant. The data belong to a study of blood T cell repertoires in COVID-19 (dated by TCRdb to 2018 to 2021). Concerning the study at large: Collaborator samples came from the United States, Italy and Spain and covered acute and convalescent phases of COVID-19. The material from the prospective study consisted of cDNA or gDNA derived from T cells, B-cell-depleted T cells, or PBMCs. Deeply sampled blood TCRbeta repertoires from subjects exposed to, actively infected with, or recovered from COVID-19 were included in the dataset. The repertoires were released in a freely available public database meant as a resource for research on the immune response to SARS-CoV-2. The samples were drawn from the first 160 participants of the ongoing ImmuneRACE study and from some 1,300 subjects provided by 6 global collaborators. Nearly every sample came with metadata listing a de-identified subject ID, COVID-19 status, age in years and sex. HLA class I and class II types, where available, came from metadata supplied by the sample provider rather than from assay-based typing. Here is what the overall study found, with its caveats: How much clinical and demographic metadata was included differed by source and by participant, and the metadata was provided uncurated.

TCRbeta CDR3 regions were amplified from genomic DNA by means of the immunoSEQ Assay, a bias-controlled multiplex PCR. Under the source paper's analysis protocol: The number of nucleated cells in each sample was estimated by amplification of reference gene primers within the assay. To quantify the absolute abundance of each unique TCRbeta CDR3 rearrangement, sequence reads were collapsed and filtered. For each sample, productive Simpson clonality was calculated as the square root of Simpson's diversity index across productive rearrangements. TCRdb's version of the immuneACCESS table is confined to in-frame rearrangements and falls short of the full clone set. An unresolved V gene accounts for under half of the shortfall where checked; the remainder is of unknown origin. V, J and clone size are taken as reported in that table, and D and trimming were inferred from the DNA itself. For this sample there are just under 150,000 clones; roughly 84% appear just once. The biggest ten clones account for around 5% of the sample.

The CDR3 runs 17 amino acids, cysteine and phenylalanine included. Only the CDR3 DNA stays, 51 bases, in frame from base 1. From the germline V gene (reference sequence), CDR1 is SGHNT and CDR2 is YYREEE. V is pruned by 1 base and J by 8 bases, leaving 9 bases of the junction without a gene match. Whole blood was collected in K2EDTA tubes by collaborating institutions according to the institutions' own protocols. For TCRbeta analysis, collaborators shipped samples in one of three forms: frozen whole blood, isolated PBMCs, or DNA extracted from either of those sample types. Input material: peripheral blood. This sequence uses TRBV5-4 and TRBJ1-6, with 10 middle bases fitting TRBD1. The TCR originated in a human donor in a cohort sampled during active COVID-19. The DNA sequence reads TGTGCCAGCAGCTTGAGTTTGTCCGGACAGGGGGATTCACCCCTCCACTTT. Its translation is CASSLSLSGQGDSPLHF.